The 18 T cell receptor beta chains reported below all come from one sample, sequenced in a study of CD8 T cells in ankylosing spondylitis. Each CDR3 protein gets one entry after TCRdb re-called the 5' RACE reads with MiXCR. The sample shows 250,000 or so distinct CDR3 sequences, roughly 25% of them seen only once. The sequenced sample consisted of blood, either unsorted or a sorted T cell fraction (not recorded which). These receptors originate from a male donor with ankylosing spondylitis or in good health (not recorded which).

The sample holds one count of this clonotype. The chain carries TRBV2 and TRBJ2-5; D not certain. The V end lost 5 bases, the J end lost 5 bases, and 21 bases lay between the germline ends. The CDR3 is 16 residues long. Looked up from germline, CDR1 is SNHLY and CDR2 is FYNNEI. CDR3 nucleotide sequence: TGTGCCAGCAGTCCGAGCCCGGGCCCCACCGGGGAGACCCAGTACTTC. This gives the protein CASSPSPGPTGETQYF.

This chain connects TRBV12-3 or TRBV12-4 to TRBJ2-3, with D unclear. This CDR3 has 12 residues. Deletions cut 6 bases from V and 3 bases from J, with 7 bases between. CDR3 DNA sequence: TGTGCCAGCAGCCGGTTGACAGATACGCAGTATTTT. Translating gives CASSRLTDTQYF.

This clonotype was detected only a few times. The rearrangement joins TRBV29-1 to TRBJ1-3; D is ambiguous. The length of the CDR3 is 14 residues. Germline V gene lookup returns CDR1 SQVTM and CDR2 ANQGSEA. V shed 6 bases and J shed 0 bases, with 12 bases lying between them. The CDR3, as DNA: TGCAGCGTGGTTACACCCCGCTCTGGAAACACCATATATTTT. Translating gives CSVVTPRSGNTIYF.

This clonotype was picked up many times. This chain links TRBV2 with TRBJ2-3; TRBD2 agrees at 13 bases. Germline CDR1 and CDR2: SNHLY and FYNNEI. The CDR3 is 16 residues long. Trimming at V came to 8 bases and at J to 6 bases, leaving 11 bases not matched to a gene. The CDR3 loop is CASGTSGGDLSDTQYF. CDR3 nucleotides: TGTGCCAGCGGAACTAGCGGGGGGGACTTATCCGATACGCAGTATTTT.

In this sample, this clonotype turned up a few times. DNA of the CDR3: TGTGCCAGCAGCCTCGGTGGGATCAACGAGCAGTACTTC. It yields the protein CASSLGGINEQYF. The chain couples TRBV3-1 to TRBJ2-7; D unresolved. The ends were cut back, 4 bases at V and 5 bases at J, with 12 bases in the middle. The CDR3 totals 13 residues. CDR1 LGHDT and CDR2 YNNKEL come from the germline V gene (reference sequence).

J is TRBJ2-1 and V is TRBV5-1, with unresolved D. V was pared by 7 bases and J by 8 bases, with 22 bases between. The CDR3 spans 15 residues. Germline CDR1 is SGHRS and CDR2 is YFSETQ. CDR3 nucleotide sequence: TGCGCCAGCGGCCCGACCCCGGTCGGTAAGGATGAGCAGTTCTTC. Translating it yields CASGPTPVGKDEQFF.

This clonotype was picked up many times. The rearrangement uses TRBV20-1 and TRBJ1-1; D call uncertain. This CDR3 is built from 14 residues. CDR1 and CDR2 from the germline V gene are DFQATT and SNEGSKA (reference sequence). V lost 6 bases and J lost 0, with 14 bases in between. The CDR3 DNA follows: TGCAGTGCCCCGAGAGAGCTCATGAACACTGAAGCTTTCTTT. Its translation is CSAPRELMNTEAFF.

Ten or more counts support this clonotype. The rearrangement links TRBV20-1 to TRBJ1-2, with D unresolved. Germline V lookup: CDR1 DFQATT, CDR2 SNEGSKA (reference sequence). Trimming shortened V by 6 bases and J by 5 bases, and 10 bases separated the two germline ends. CDR3 size: 11 residues. CDR3 in amino acids: CSASSTYGYTF. CDR3 bases: TGCAGTGCCTCGAGCACATATGGCTACACCTTC.

This clonotype was counted ten times or more. The chain employs TRBV20-1 and TRBJ1-5, with no clear D. Germline loops: CDR1 DFQATT, CDR2 SNEGSKA (reference sequence). Trimming pared 0 bases from V and 2 bases from J, leaving 8 bases between. This CDR3 spans 14 amino acids. The CDR3 loop is CSARDFQGNQPQHF. CDR3 nucleotide sequence: TGCAGTGCTAGAGATTTCCAGGGCAATCAGCCCCAGCATTTT.

The table lists this clonotype with a few counts. J is TRBJ2-3 and V is TRBV6-2 or TRBV6-3, with 10 nucleotides matching TRBD2. Trimming removed 0 bases from V and 4 bases from J; junction bases left unmatched: 7. Germline V gene sequence: CDR1 MNHEY, CDR2 SVGEGT. This CDR3 spans 17 amino acids. The DNA for the CDR3 is TGTGCCAGCAGTTACTCATCCAGCGGGGGGGTTGCAGATACGCAGTATTTT. Encoded protein: CASSYSSSGGVADTQYF.

The rearrangement joins TRBV20-1 to TRBJ2-7; a possible D gene is TRBD2 (6 bases). The CDR3 has 15 amino acids. CDR1 is DFQATT, CDR2 SNEGSKA, per germline (reference sequence). The germline V and J ends were trimmed by 7 bases and 4 bases, with 23 bases remaining between them. CDR3 nucleotides: TGCAGTGGCACCCCGGGATCCCTCGGGGGATACGAGCAGTACTTC. The encoded protein is CSGTPGSLGGYEQYF.

This clonotype occurred many times. The chain carries TRBV20-1 and TRBJ2-3; tentatively, D is TRBD1 (5 bases). V lost 4 bases and J 6 bases, leaving 11 bases between the germline ends. Germline loops: CDR1 DFQATT, CDR2 SNEGSKA (reference sequence). The CDR3 extends over 12 amino acids. Here the CDR3 DNA reads TGCAGTGCTAAGGGGATCTGGGATACGCAGTATTTT. It encodes CSAKGIWDTQYF.

The J gene is TRBJ2-5, the V gene TRBV5-1; D remains unclear. In germline, CDR1 is SGHRS, CDR2 YFSETQ. The CDR3 consists of 13 residues. The V gene lost 7 bases and the J gene lost 0 bases, with 10 bases spanning the gap. The CDR3 spells CASGPPYQETQYF. DNA of the CDR3: TGCGCCAGCGGGCCGCCGTACCAAGAGACCCAGTACTTC.

This CDR3 reads CASSHPRGTQYF. The CDR3 nucleotides read TGCGCCAGCAGCCACCCACGGGGGACCCAGTACTTC. The chain carries TRBV4-3 and TRBJ2-5, with a tentative D call TRBD2 (5 bases). The CDR3 length is 12 residues. With 3 bases removed from V and 7 bases from J, the gap between germline ends came to 9 bases. The V gene's germline CDR1 is LGHNA and CDR2 YSLEER.

Only a few counts were recorded for this clonotype. This sequence joins TRBV6-5 and TRBJ2-3; 9 bases align to TRBD2. Germline CDR1 reads MNHEY; CDR2 reads SVGAGI. The CDR3 is 16 amino acids. V lost 4 bases, J lost 6 bases, and 11 bases stayed unmatched. In DNA, the CDR3 is TGTGCCAGCAGTTTAGGAGGCGGGGGGGCCCTTGATACGCAGTATTTT. It translates to CASSLGGGGALDTQYF.

This clonotype was detected ten times or more. The rearrangement links TRBV2 to TRBJ2-7, with TRBD1 matching 7 bases. V gave up 4 bases and J gave up 9 bases; unmatched junction bases: 9. Germline CDR1 reads SNHLY; CDR2 reads FYNNEI. This CDR3 is built from 13 residues. CDR3 region: CASSVGQAEAQYF. In DNA form, the CDR3 reads TGTGCCAGCAGTGTCGGACAGGCGGAAGCGCAGTACTTC.

Ten or more counts support this clonotype. The chain employs TRBV20-1 and TRBJ2-7; D perhaps matches TRBD1 (6 bases). CDR1 and CDR2 (germline): DFQATT, SNEGSKA (reference sequence). V was cut by 6 bases and J by 8 bases, with 23 bases left in between. The CDR3 consists of 14 residues. As DNA, the CDR3 is TGCAGTGCCCCTGGGGACATGCCAGGGTCCAAGCAGTACTTC. This sequence encodes CSAPGDMPGSKQYF.

V gene TRBV15 combines with J gene TRBJ1-6; D is ambiguous. CDR3 length: 12 residues. Germline V gene lookup returns CDR1 LNHNV and CDR2 YYDKDF (reference sequence). V was cut by 1 base and J by 9 bases, with 4 bases left in between. CDR3 protein: CATSRVGSPLHF. CDR3 DNA: TGTGCCACCAGCAGAGTGGGTTCACCCCTCCACTTT. Complete variable domain (other parts from reference TRBV15 and TRBJ1-6): DAMVIQNPRYQVTQFGKPVTLSCSQTLNHNVMYWYQQKSSQAPKLLFHYYDKDFNNEADTPDNFQSRRPNTSFCFLDIRSPGLGDTAMYLCATSRVGSPLHFGNGTRLTVT.